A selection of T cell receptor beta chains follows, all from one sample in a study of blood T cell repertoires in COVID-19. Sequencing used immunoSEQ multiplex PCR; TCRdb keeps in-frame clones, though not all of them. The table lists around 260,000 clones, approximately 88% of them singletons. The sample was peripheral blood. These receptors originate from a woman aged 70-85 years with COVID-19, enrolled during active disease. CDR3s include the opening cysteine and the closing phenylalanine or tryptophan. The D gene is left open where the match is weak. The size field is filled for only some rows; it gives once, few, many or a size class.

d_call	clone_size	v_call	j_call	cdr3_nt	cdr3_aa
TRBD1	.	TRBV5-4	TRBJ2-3	TGTGCCAGCAGTCGGGACAGTAGCACAGATACGCAGTATTTT	CASSRDSSTDTQYF
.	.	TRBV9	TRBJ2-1	TGTGCCAGCAGCGTATCGGTCCTGCCCCACAATGAGCAGTTCTTC	CASSVSVLPHNEQFF
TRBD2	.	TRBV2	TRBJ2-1	TGTGCCAGCAGTGCTAGCGGCGGGAGGAACAATGAGCAGTTCTTC	CASSASGGRNNEQFF
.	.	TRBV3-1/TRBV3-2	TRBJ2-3	TGTGCCAGCAGCCGCGACAGGTTTCCCCCAGATACGCAGTATTTT	CASSRDRFPPDTQYF
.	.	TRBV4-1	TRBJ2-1	TGCGCCAGCAGCCAAGTAGACATTATGGTCTACAATGAGCAGTTCTTC	CASSQVDIMVYNEQFF
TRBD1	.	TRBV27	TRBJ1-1	TGTGCCAGCAGCTTAGACAGGGGGGACACTGAAGCTTTCTTT	CASSLDRGDTEAFF
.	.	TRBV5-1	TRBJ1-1	TGCGCCAGCAGCTTGACCGGGACATTAAACACTGAAGCTTTCTTT	CASSLTGTLNTEAFF
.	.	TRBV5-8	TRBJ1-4	TGTGCCAGCAGCCAAATGACAGGATTGAGTGAAAAACTGTTTTTT	CASSQMTGLSEKLFF
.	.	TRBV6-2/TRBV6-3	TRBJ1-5	TGTGCCAGCAGTTGGGGAGGGGCTTCCAATCAGCCCCAGCATTTT	CASSWGGASNQPQHF
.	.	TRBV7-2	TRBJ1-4	TGTGCCAGCAGCTTAGGCCCGGGGCGGGGAGAAAAACTGTTTTTT	CASSLGPGRGEKLFF
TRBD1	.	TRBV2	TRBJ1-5	TGTGCCAGCAGCGACAGGGGGCTTGGTCAGCCCCAGCATTTT	CASSDRGLGQPQHF
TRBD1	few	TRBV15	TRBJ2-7	TGTGCCACCAGCAGAGACGGGACAGGGATCTACGAGCAGTACTTC	CATSRDGTGIYEQYF
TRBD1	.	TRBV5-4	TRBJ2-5	TGTGCCAGCAGCAAAGGACAGGGGGCTCAAAATAAAGAGACCCAGTACTTC	CASSKGQGAQNKETQYF
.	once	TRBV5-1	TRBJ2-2	TGCGCCAGCAGTCGGGAATCTACCAAGGTCGCCGCCGGGGAGCTGTTTTTT	CASSRESTKVAAGELFF
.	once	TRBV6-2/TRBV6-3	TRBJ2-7	TGTGCCAGCAGTTACTCGAAAGTAGCGTCCTACGAGCAGTACTTC	CASSYSKVASYEQYF
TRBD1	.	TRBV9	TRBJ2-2	TGTGCCAGCAGCTGGACAGGGAACACCGGGGAGCTGTTTTTT	CASSWTGNTGELFF
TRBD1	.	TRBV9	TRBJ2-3	TGTGCCAGCAGCCCACGGGAAACAGGGGTGTCGGGAGATACGCAGTATTTT	CASSPRETGVSGDTQYF
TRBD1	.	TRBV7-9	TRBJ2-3	TGTGCCAGCAGTCCGACAGGGGTCACAGATACGCAGTATTTT	CASSPTGVTDTQYF
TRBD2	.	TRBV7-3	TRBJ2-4	TGTGCCAGCAGCTCGGGGAGGGCCCTAGCCAAAAACATTCAGTACTTC	CASSSGRALAKNIQYF
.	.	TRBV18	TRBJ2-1	TGTGCCAGCTCACCACCGAGCGCAAATGAGCAGTTCTTC	CASSPPSANEQFF
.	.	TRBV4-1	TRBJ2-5	TGCGCCAGCAGCGATACAAGTTGGGAGACCCAGTACTTC	CASSDTSWETQYF
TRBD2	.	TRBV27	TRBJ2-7	TGTGCCAGCAGTTCGACTAGCGGAGCCTACGAGCAGTACTTC	CASSSTSGAYEQYF
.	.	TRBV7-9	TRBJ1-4	TGTGCCAGCAGCTCAACGGCGAGGGGGAATGAAAAACTGTTTTTT	CASSSTARGNEKLFF
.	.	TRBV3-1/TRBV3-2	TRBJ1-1	TGTGCCAGCAGCTACCAAGATATACAGGCAGCTTTCTTT	CASSYQDIQAAFF
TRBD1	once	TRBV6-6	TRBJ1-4	TGTGCCAGCAGTTACGGTCAGGGGGCTGAAAAACTGTTTTTT	CASSYGQGAEKLFF
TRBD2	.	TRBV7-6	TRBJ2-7	TGTGCCAGCAGCTTAGAACGGGGGGACTGGTACGAGCAGTACTTC	CASSLERGDWYEQYF
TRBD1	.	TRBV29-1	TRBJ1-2	TGCAGCGTTGATAGGGACAGGGACTTTGGCTACACCTTC	CSVDRDRDFGYTF
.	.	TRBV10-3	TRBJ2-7	TGTGCCATAAACCCGGGACTCCCCTTGAAGGAGCAGTACTTC	CAINPGLPLKEQYF
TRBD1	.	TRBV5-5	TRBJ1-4	TGTGCCAGCAGCTTGGGGGACAGGGATAATGAAAAACTGTTTTTT	CASSLGDRDNEKLFF
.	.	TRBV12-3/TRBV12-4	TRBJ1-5	TGTGCCAGCAGGCAGAATATACAGCCCCAGCATTTT	CASRQNIQPQHF
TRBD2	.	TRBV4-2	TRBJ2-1	TGTGCCAGCAGCCAAGATCGACTAGCGGGAGTAAATGAGCAGTTCTTC	CASSQDRLAGVNEQFF
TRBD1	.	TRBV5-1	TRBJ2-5	TGCGCCAGCAGCAGGGGACAGGGGGTTTTGGAGACCCAGTACTTC	CASSRGQGVLETQYF
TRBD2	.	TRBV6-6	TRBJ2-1	TGTGCCAGCGTCGGTAGCGGGATGAATGAGCAGTTCTTC	CASVGSGMNEQFF
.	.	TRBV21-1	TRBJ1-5	TGTGCCAGCAACGAAGGGCAGGGGGTTTGGCGGAGCAATCAGCCCCAGCATTTT	CASNEGQGVWRSNQPQHF
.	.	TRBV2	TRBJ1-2	TGTGCCAGCAGTGAAGCTGCACCTAAAAGTGGCTACACCTTC	CASSEAAPKSGYTF
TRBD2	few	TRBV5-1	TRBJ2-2	TGCGCCAGCGCCGGGGCTAGCGGTAACACCGGGGAGCTGTTTTTT	CASAGASGNTGELFF
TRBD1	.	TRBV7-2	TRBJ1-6	TGTGCCAGCAGCACATCAGGGGGCGGGAATTCACCCCTCCACTTT	CASSTSGGGNSPLHF
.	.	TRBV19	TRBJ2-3	TGTGCCAGTAGTGACGGACTCCTCACAGATACGCAGTATTTT	CASSDGLLTDTQYF
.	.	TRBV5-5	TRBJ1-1	TGTGCCAGCAGCACCCAGTTCGACACTGAAGCTTTCTTT	CASSTQFDTEAFF
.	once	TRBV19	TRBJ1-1	TGTGCCAGTAGTATTCCGGGAAAAGTGAACACTGAAGCTTTCTTT	CASSIPGKVNTEAFF
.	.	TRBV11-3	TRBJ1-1	TGTGCCAGCAGCTTACGGGAGAACACTGAAGCTTTCTTT	CASSLRENTEAFF
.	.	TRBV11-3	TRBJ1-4	TGTGCCAGCAGCCCGACACCTGAGTTCTGGGAAAAACTGTTTTTT	CASSPTPEFWEKLFF
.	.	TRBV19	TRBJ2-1	TGTGCCAGTAGTATTGGCTCTCCCTACAATGAGCAGTTCTTC	CASSIGSPYNEQFF
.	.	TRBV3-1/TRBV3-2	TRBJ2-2	TGTGCCAGCAGCCAAGCGACCGGGGAGCTGTTTTTT	CASSQATGELFF
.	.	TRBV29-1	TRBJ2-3	TGCAGCGTTGAAAGGCTAGGAGCGGATACGCAGTATTTT	CSVERLGADTQYF
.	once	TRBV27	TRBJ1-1	TGTGCCAGCAGTCCCTGGGCGAACACTGAAGCTTTCTTT	CASSPWANTEAFF
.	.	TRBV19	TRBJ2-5	TGTGCCAGTAGTTTACCTCACAACCAAGAGACCCAGTACTTC	CASSLPHNQETQYF
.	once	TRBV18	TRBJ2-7	TGTGCCAGCTCACCACCGACAGGCCGCGAGCAGTACTTC	CASSPPTGREQYF
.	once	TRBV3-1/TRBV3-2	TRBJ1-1	TGTGCCAGCAGCCTCCCGGGACTGTTGAACACTGAAGCTTTCTTT	CASSLPGLLNTEAFF
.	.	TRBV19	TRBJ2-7	TGTGCCAGTAGTATCCGTCAGGGGCAGGCCGAGCAGTACTTC	CASSIRQGQAEQYF
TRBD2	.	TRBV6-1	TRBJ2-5	TGTGCCAGCAGTGAATATTACTGGGGGGGGGAGACCCAGTACTTC	CASSEYYWGGETQYF
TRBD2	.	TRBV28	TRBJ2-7	TGTGCCAGCAGTCCTATTAGCGGGATTCGCTCCTACGAGCAGTACTTC	CASSPISGIRSYEQYF
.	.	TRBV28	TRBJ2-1	TGTGCCAGCAGTTTCTCCGGGACACCTTCCTACAATGAGCAGTTCTTC	CASSFSGTPSYNEQFF
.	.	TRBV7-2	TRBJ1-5	TGTGCCAGCAGCTTAGACAGGGCCGGCAATCAGCCCCAGCATTTT	CASSLDRAGNQPQHF
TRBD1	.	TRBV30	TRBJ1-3	TGTGCCTGGAATCGGGGACAGGCTTACGGAAACACCATATATTTT	CAWNRGQAYGNTIYF